Reported below is one TCR beta chain. Germline CDR1 is KGHSH and CDR2 is LQKENI. The CDR3 sequence is 12 residues long. V was trimmed by 3 bases and J by 5 bases, leaving 8 bases between them. This sample stems from a study of OX40 agonist ivuxolimab in advanced cancers. Study at large: In this cohort, patients received ivuxolimab, an agonistic anti-OX40 (CD134) antibody.

Sequencing was performed with immunoSEQ multiplex PCR; in TCRdb, only in-frame clones are kept and a portion is missing. The table includes over 80,000 clones, 80% to 90% detected once. The rearrangement joins TRBV18 to TRBJ2-7; D is unclear. The starting material was CD4+ or CD8+ T cells sorted from blood, obtained in a trial of the OX40 agonist ivuxolimab. This clonotype was sampled from an adult with an advanced solid tumor such as melanoma, head and neck, liver or kidney cancer. The chain's CDR3 is CASSPGRDEQYF. The CDR3 coding sequence is TGTGCCAGCTCACCGGGCCGTGACGAGCAGTACTTC.